Detailed here is one T cell receptor beta chain. This sample stems from a study of blood T cell repertoires in COVID-19. Study information: COVID-19 samples collected from the United States, Italy and Spain covered acute and convalescent phases. PBMCs, B-cell-depleted T cells, or T cells were the source of the cDNA or gDNA that made up the material.

As processed by the authors: Quantification of nucleated cells was approximated via reference gene primer amplification. Some clones are missing from TCRdb's copy, which holds only in-frame ones; the method was immunoSEQ multiplex PCR. V and J calls and clone size are as listed in that table; D and trimming were resolved from the DNA. Of around 250,000 clones listed, 75% to 90% are singletons. This receptor was obtained from a man aged 55 to 70 who had recovered from COVID-19. The sequenced material came from peripheral blood.

The CDR3: CASSDIGQPPYEQYF. Written as DNA, the CDR3 is TGTGCCAGCAGTGATATTGGGCAGCCCCCCTACGAGCAGTACTTC. The rearrangement links TRBV6-1 to TRBJ2-7, with no clear D. Deletions cut 3 bases from V and 2 bases from J, with 14 bases between. The CDR3 is made up of 15 amino acids. The germline V gene encodes CDR1 MNHNS and CDR2 SASEGT.